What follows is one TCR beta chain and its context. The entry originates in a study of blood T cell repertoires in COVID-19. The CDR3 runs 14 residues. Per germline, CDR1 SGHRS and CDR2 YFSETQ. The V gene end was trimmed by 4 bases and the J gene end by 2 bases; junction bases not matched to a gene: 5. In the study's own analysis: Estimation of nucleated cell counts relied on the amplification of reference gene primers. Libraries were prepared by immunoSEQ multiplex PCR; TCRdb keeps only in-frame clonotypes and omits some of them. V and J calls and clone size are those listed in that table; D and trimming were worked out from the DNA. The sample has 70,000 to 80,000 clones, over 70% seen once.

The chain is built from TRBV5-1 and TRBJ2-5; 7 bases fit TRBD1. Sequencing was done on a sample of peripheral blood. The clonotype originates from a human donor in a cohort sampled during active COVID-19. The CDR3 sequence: CASSRDRVQETQYF. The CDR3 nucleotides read TGCGCCAGCAGCCGCGACAGGGTACAAGAGACCCAGTACTTC.